This T cell receptor (beta chain) was identified during a study of T cells in tumors after PD-1 blockade. This clone was seen a handful of times. Germline loops: CDR1 SNHLY, CDR2 FYNNEI. CDR3 length: 16 amino acids. The V end was cut by 6 bases, the J end by 1 base, with 17 bases between. Clones were sequenced by immunoSEQ multiplex PCR, and TCRdb holds only the in-frame ones, with some missing. Here the sample spans tens of thousands of clones, just under 80% being singletons. This rearrangement joins TRBV2 to TRBJ2-3; D gene uncertain. The receptor was derived from a human donor with basal cell carcinoma. The sequences come from PBMCs, collected before anti-PD-1 treatment. The CDR3 here is CASSGSRSVRTDTQYF. The CDR3 bases are TGTGCCAGCAGCGGATCCCGGAGTGTACGCACAGATACGCAGTATTTT.